This T cell receptor (beta chain) appears in the sequencing data of a study of identical twins. TCRdb fed the 5' RACE reads into MiXCR, producing one record per CDR3 protein. This sample has a few hundred thousand distinct CDR3 sequences, with 13% to 15% found just once. The CDR3 is made up of 15 amino acids. Germline V gene data show CDR1 as MNHNS and CDR2 as SASEGT. The V end lost 7 bases, the J end lost 0 bases, and 12 bases lay between the germline ends. These data are also associated with another study on yellow fever vaccine responses in identical twins.

The TCR originated in a woman aged 18-29 years in good health. The specimen was CD4+ T cells sorted from blood. This sequence joins TRBV6-1 and TRBJ2-2, with a weak D call TRBD1 (6 bases). CDR3 amino acids: CASTPGQANTGELFF. CDR3 in DNA: TGTGCCAGCACTCCGGGACAAGCGAACACCGGGGAGCTGTTTTTT.